These T cell receptor beta chains were read from a single sample in a study of cytomegalovirus exposure and HLA in healthy donors. Clones were sequenced by immunoSEQ multiplex PCR, and TCRdb holds only the in-frame ones, with some missing. The table records about 140,000 clones, around 77% of them present only once. The sample consisted of PBMCs. Receptors originate from a woman aged 45-60 years in good health and CMV-seronegative. Each CDR3 is given with its conserved first and last residue. D genes are given only for firm matches. A row's size may be missing; if present it is once, few, many or a size class.

TRBJ2-1	-	TRBV2	-	TGTGCCAGCAGTGATCAGGGGTGGTCGGGGCTCTTC	CASSDQGWSGLF
TRBJ2-7	-	TRBV6-4	TRBD1	TGTGCCAGCAGTGAGGGACAGGGCTCCTACGAGCAGTACTTC	CASSEGQGSYEQYF
TRBJ2-5	-	TRBV6-6	-	TGTGCCAGCAGTTACTCGAGGCAAGAGACCCAGTACTTC	CASSYSRQETQYF
TRBJ2-7	-	TRBV2	TRBD2	TGTGCCAGCAGGGAGCTAGCGGGGCAGTACTTC	CASRELAGQYF
TRBJ2-6	-	TRBV13	TRBD1	TGTGCCAGCAGCCCAGGGACAGGGAGCTCTGGGGCCAACGTCCTGACTTTC	CASSPGTGSSGANVLTF
TRBJ2-5	-	TRBV7-9	TRBD2	TGTGCCAGCAGTCCTACCTTAGCGGGGGGGAAAGAGACCCAGTACTTC	CASSPTLAGGKETQYF
TRBJ2-2	-	TRBV29-1	-	TGCAGCGGACTTGGAGCCGGGGAGCTGTTTTTT	CSGLGAGELFF
TRBJ2-1	-	TRBV19	TRBD1	TGTGCCAGTAGTCCCTCGCGACAGGGTCGCACTGAGCAGTTCTTC	CASSPSRQGRTEQFF
TRBJ1-5	few	TRBV4-2	TRBD1	TGTGCCAGCAGCCAAGGTACAGGGGAAGATCAGCCCCAGCATTTT	CASSQGTGEDQPQHF
TRBJ2-7	few	TRBV4-3	-	TGCGCCAGCAGCCAACAACAGGGTGACCACGAGCAGTACTTC	CASSQQQGDHEQYF
TRBJ2-5	-	TRBV12-5	TRBD1	TGTGCTAGTGGTTTGGGGACAGGGGGAGGCCAAGAGACCCAGTACTTC	CASGLGTGGGQETQYF
TRBJ1-1	-	TRBV29-1	TRBD1	TGCAGCGTTGGACGAGGACAGGGGAACACTGAAGCTTTCTTT	CSVGRGQGNTEAFF
TRBJ2-3	few	TRBV4-3	-	TGCGCCAGCAGCCAAGATCTCCTTCGGGGGACGAGCACAGATACGCAGTATTTT	CASSQDLLRGTSTDTQYF